The 23 T cell receptor beta chains reported below all come from one sample, sequenced in a study of shared clonotypes between healthy human individuals. Assay: immunoSEQ multiplex PCR; the TCRdb copy retains only in-frame clones and omits some. Of 1,500,000 or so clones in the sample, more than 95% were seen once. Sequencing was carried out using naive CD4+ T cells sorted from blood. Subset given: CD45RA+ positively selected. The receptor source for this set is a man under 40 in good health.

The genes are TRBV5-1 and TRBJ2-1; no clear D. V shed 3 bases and J shed 6 bases, with 10 bases lying between them. This CDR3 contains 13 residues. CDR1 and CDR2 from the germline V gene are SGHRS and YFSETQ. CDR3: CASSWQNLNEQFF. CDR3 nucleotide sequence: TGCGCCAGCAGCTGGCAGAACCTCAATGAGCAGTTCTTC.

This chain connects TRBV5-6 to TRBJ2-2; unclear D gene. The CDR3 spans 16 residues. Per the germline V gene, CDR1 is SGHDT and CDR2 is YYEEEE. Trimming took off 0 bases at V and 3 bases at J, with 12 bases between the two ends. CDR3 in DNA: TGTGCCAGCAGCTTGGGGGCCAGAATGGACACCGGGGAGCTGTTTTTT. Its translation: CASSLGARMDTGELFF.

The chain has TRBV7-2 and TRBJ2-7; no definite D call. This CDR3 has 14 amino acids. V lost 2 bases and J 2 bases, leaving 10 bases between the germline ends. The V gene's germline CDR1 is SGHTA and CDR2 FQGNSA. CDR3: CASSLNGGAYEQYF. The CDR3 DNA follows: TGTGCCAGCAGCTTAAATGGCGGAGCCTACGAGCAGTACTTC.

This clone was detected once. This sample includes further DNA sequences coding for the same CDR3. J is TRBJ2-3 and V is TRBV7-2; D is undetermined. Germline CDR1 reads SGHTA; CDR2 reads FQGNSA. The CDR3 is 12 amino acids. Trimming shortened V by 1 base and J by 6 bases, and 5 bases separated the two germline ends. CDR3 region: CASSLDTDTQYF. DNA of the CDR3: TGTGCCAGCAGCTTAGATACTGATACGCAGTATTTT.

On this clone itself: In the same sample, other DNA sequences code for this CDR3. The V and J genes are TRBV7-9 and TRBJ2-5, with no clear D. V was pared by 5 bases and J by 5 bases, with 3 bases between. This CDR3 comprises 10 residues. Looked up from germline, CDR1 is SEHNR and CDR2 is FQNEAQ (reference sequence). The CDR3 loop reads CASSGETQYF. In nucleotides, the CDR3 is TGTGCCAGCAGCGGGGAGACCCAGTACTTC.

The gene calls are TRBV6-6 and TRBJ2-1; maybe TRBD2 (6 bases). The CDR3 spans 14 residues. The germline V and J ends were trimmed by 6 bases and 4 bases, with 13 bases remaining between them. Germline CDR1 and CDR2: MNHNY and SVGAGI (reference sequence). The CDR3 sequence is CASRPGGQYNEQFF. CDR3 nucleotide sequence: TGTGCCAGCAGACCCGGAGGGCAGTACAATGAGCAGTTCTTC.

The chain employs TRBV30 and TRBJ1-2; 9 nucleotides line up with TRBD1. Germline V lookup: CDR1 GTSNPN, CDR2 SVGIG (reference sequence). The CDR3 consists of 15 residues. With 0 bases clipped from V and 4 bases from J, the junction kept 6 bases outside the gene matches. The CDR3 is CAWSVGTGFTYGYTF. In DNA, the CDR3 is TGTGCCTGGAGTGTAGGGACAGGGTTTACCTATGGCTACACCTTC. The full variable domain, with the rest looked up from reference TRBV30 and TRBJ1-2, is SQTIHQWPATLVQPVGSPLSLECTVEGTSNPNLYWYRQAAGRGLQLLFYSVGIGQISSEVPQNLSASRPQDRQFILSSKKLLLSDSGFYLCAWSVGTGFTYGYTFGSGTRLTVV.

The gene calls are TRBV6-5 and TRBJ1-2; D might be TRBD1 (6 bases). The CDR3 is 14 residues long. Trimming shortened V by 5 bases and J by 4 bases, and 14 bases separated the two germline ends. The V gene's germline CDR1 is MNHEY and CDR2 SVGAGI. The DNA of the CDR3 is TGTGCCAGCAGTAAAACGACAGGACCCTATGGCTACACCTTC. Residues: CASSKTTGPYGYTF.

The chain recombines TRBV27 with TRBJ1-1; a weak D match, TRBD1 (5 bases). Trimming took 2 bases from V and 1 from J, leaving 11 bases between them. The germline gives CDR1 MNHEY, CDR2 SMNVEV (reference sequence). The CDR3 runs 15 residues. The chain's CDR3 is CASSLRGPSNTEAFF. The CDR3 DNA is TGTGCCAGCAGTTTAAGGGGACCGTCGAACACTGAAGCTTTCTTT.

V gene TRBV15 combines with J gene TRBJ1-5, with D uncertain. This CDR3 comprises 14 residues. Germline V gene data show CDR1 as LNHNV and CDR2 as YYDKDF (reference sequence). V was clipped by 3 bases and J by 7 bases, with 13 bases between them. Written as DNA, the CDR3 is TGTGCCACCAGCAGGAGGACTCTGGGCCAGCCCCAGCATTTT. Protein: CATSRRTLGQPQHF.

The CDR3 reads CASSEFRGSDHEQYF. The CDR3 nucleotides are TGTGCCAGCAGTGAATTCAGGGGCTCTGACCACGAGCAGTACTTC. V gene TRBV25-1 combines with J gene TRBJ2-7; tentative D call: TRBD1 (6 bases). Germline V lookup: CDR1 MGHDK, CDR2 SYGVNS. Trimming took off 1 base at V and 5 bases at J, with 15 bases between the two ends. The CDR3 covers 15 residues.

This chain links TRBV28 with TRBJ2-6; D remains ambiguous. The CDR3 runs to 12 residues. Deletions cut 6 bases from V and 4 bases from J, with 4 bases between. Germline values: CDR1 MDHEN, CDR2 SYDVKM. The CDR3 nucleotides are TGTGCCAGCAGACCCGGGGCCAACGTCCTGACTTTC. Translating gives CASRPGANVLTF.

Turning to this clone: At the DNA level, this CDR3 is encoded by other sequences in the same sample as well. The chain joins TRBV2 to TRBJ2-5; tentatively, D is TRBD1 (5 bases). Germline V gene sequence: CDR1 SNHLY, CDR2 FYNNEI. The CDR3 is 12 residues long. Trimming removed 7 bases from V and 5 bases from J, with 11 bases in between. CDR3 nucleotide sequence: TGTGCCAGCATTCCTTCAGGGGAGACCCAGTACTTC. Translation gives CASIPSGETQYF.

This chain uses TRBV2 with TRBJ2-1, with TRBD2 matching 12 bases. The V and J ends lost 6 bases and 5 bases, in that order; junction bases with no gene match: 14. The V gene's germline CDR1 is SNHLY and CDR2 FYNNEI. The length of the CDR3 is 18 residues. DNA of the CDR3: TGTGCCAGCAGCTCAACACTAGCGGGAGGAACGGTTCACAATGAGCAGTTCTTC. Translating gives CASSSTLAGGTVHNEQFF.

To note about this clone: The identical CDR3 is also encoded by other nucleotide sequences in the sample. The gene calls are TRBV2 and TRBJ2-6; D gene uncertain. Germline assignment: CDR1 SNHLY and CDR2 FYNNEI. The CDR3 extends over 15 amino acids. With 3 bases removed from V and 2 bases from J, the gap between germline ends came to 8 bases. CDR3 amino acids: CASSETGAGANVLTF. In DNA form, the CDR3 reads TGTGCCAGCAGTGAGACTGGGGCTGGGGCCAACGTCCTGACTTTC.

The chain is built from TRBV27 and TRBJ2-1; no firm D call. Germline assignment: CDR1 MNHEY and CDR2 SMNVEV (reference sequence). There are 13 residues in the CDR3. The ends were cut back, 6 bases at V and 8 bases at J, with 14 bases in the middle. The chain's CDR3 is CASSHLLGHEQFF. Written as DNA, the CDR3 is TGTGCCAGCAGCCACCTACTTGGGCATGAGCAGTTCTTC.

CDR3 sequence: CASSPHTTGAGNTIYF. DNA of the CDR3: TGTGCCAGCAGTCCCCACACCACAGGGGCTGGAAACACCATATATTTT. The chain has TRBV28 and TRBJ1-3; 7 nucleotides agree with TRBD1. This CDR3 region has 16 residues. Germline assignment: CDR1 MDHEN and CDR2 SYDVKM. The ends lost 5 bases at V and 2 bases at J; junction bases unmatched: 9. Full variable domain (missing parts from reference TRBV28 and TRBJ1-3): DVKVTQSSRYLVKRTGEKVFLECVQDMDHENMFWYRQDPGLGLRLIYFSYDVKMKEKGDIPEGYSVSREKKERFSLILESASTNQTSMYLCASSPHTTGAGNTIYFGEGSWLTVV.

The count of this clone is one. V and J are TRBV9 and TRBJ2-5; 10 bases fit TRBD1. The germline CDR1 and CDR2 sequences are SGDLS and YYNGEE. V dropped 0 bases and J dropped 5; count of bases not matched to a gene: 7. This CDR3 spans 16 amino acids. CDR3 loop: CASSVARTGGVETQYF. In DNA, the CDR3 is TGTGCCAGCAGCGTAGCGAGGACAGGGGGTGTTGAGACCCAGTACTTC.

This chain joins TRBV6-4 and TRBJ2-1; D ambiguous. Trimming removed 0 bases from V and 5 bases from J, with 14 bases in between. CDR3 length equals 16 residues. CDR1 is MRHNA, CDR2 SNTAGT, per germline. Here the CDR3 DNA reads TGTGCCAGCAGTGACTCACTAAGACTCCTACACAATGAGCAGTTCTTC. This encodes CASSDSLRLLHNEQFF.

The chain joins TRBV6-5 to TRBJ1-4; 7 bases match TRBD1. Germline V gene lookup returns CDR1 MNHEY and CDR2 SVGAGI. CDR3 length equals 14 residues. Trimming at V came to 6 bases and at J to 4 bases, leaving 5 bases not matched to a gene. The CDR3 is CASSETGFNEKLFF. In DNA, the CDR3 is TGTGCCAGCAGCGAGACAGGGTTTAATGAAAAACTGTTTTTT.

The CDR3 protein is CASSQITGIDEQYF. The DNA for the CDR3 is TGTGCCAGCTCACAGATAACAGGGATCGACGAGCAGTACTTC. The rearrangement links TRBV18 to TRBJ2-7; a possible D gene is TRBD1 (6 bases). V was cut by 4 bases and J by 5 bases, with 15 bases left in between. Germline assignment: CDR1 KGHSH and CDR2 LQKENI. The CDR3 covers 14 residues.

This clone has only one observation. The chain combines TRBV7-9 with TRBJ2-3; possibly TRBD2 for D (8 bases). The CDR3 has 13 amino acids. Germline V gene sequence: CDR1 SEHNR, CDR2 FQNEAQ (reference sequence). The V and J ends lost 5 bases and 6 bases respectively, with 12 bases between them. CDR3: CASSREGADTQYF. In DNA, the CDR3 is TGTGCCAGCAGCCGGGAGGGGGCTGATACGCAGTATTTT.

The chain has TRBV19 and TRBJ1-1; D is undetermined. CDR1 is LNHDA, CDR2 SQIVND, per germline (reference sequence). The CDR3 is 15 amino acids. V lost 0 bases and J 0 bases, leaving 8 bases between the germline ends. CDR3 sequence reads: CASSIDSAVNTEAFF. The CDR3 nucleotides are TGTGCCAGTAGTATAGATTCGGCGGTGAACACTGAAGCTTTCTTT. Filled out from reference TRBV19 and TRBJ1-1, the complete variable domain reads DGGITQSPKYLFRKEGQNVTLSCEQNLNHDAMYWYRQDPGQGLRLIYYSQIVNDFQKGDIAEGYSVSREKKESFPLTVTSAQKNPTAFYLCASSIDSAVNTEAFFGQGTRLTVV.